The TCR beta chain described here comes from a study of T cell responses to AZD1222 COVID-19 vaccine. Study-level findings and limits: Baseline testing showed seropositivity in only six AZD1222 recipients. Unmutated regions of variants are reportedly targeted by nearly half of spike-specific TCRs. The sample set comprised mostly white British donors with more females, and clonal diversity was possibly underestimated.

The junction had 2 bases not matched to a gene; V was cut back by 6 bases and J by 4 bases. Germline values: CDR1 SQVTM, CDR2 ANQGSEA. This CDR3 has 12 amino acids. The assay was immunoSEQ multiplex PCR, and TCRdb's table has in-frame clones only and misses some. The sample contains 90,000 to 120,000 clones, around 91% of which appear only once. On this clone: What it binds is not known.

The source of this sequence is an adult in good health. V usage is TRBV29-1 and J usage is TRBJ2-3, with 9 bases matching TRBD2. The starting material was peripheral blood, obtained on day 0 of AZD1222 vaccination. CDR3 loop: CSVRLAADTQYF. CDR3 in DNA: TGCAGCGTCCGACTAGCGGCAGATACGCAGTATTTT.